Sequencing of this TCR beta chain was carried out in a study of control samples from healthy donors and cancer patients. The assay was immunoSEQ multiplex PCR, and TCRdb's table has in-frame clones only and misses some. The sample lists around 200,000 clones, roughly 94% occurring once. This CDR3 has 15 residues. Germline V gene lookup returns CDR1 MNHEY and CDR2 SMNVEV (reference sequence). With 8 bases removed from V and 4 bases from J, the gap between germline ends came to 18 bases. The chain has TRBV27 and TRBJ2-1; D is possibly TRBD2 (5 bases). The receptor's source is a man aged 50 or older in good health. Sequencing was carried out using blood. The CDR3: CASRTGSLTYNEQFF. CDR3 nucleotide sequence: TGTGCCAGCCGGACGGGGTCACTAACTTACAATGAGCAGTTCTTC.